This T cell receptor beta chain was identified in a study of blood T cells in healthy people across ages. The V gene's germline CDR1 is DFQATT and CDR2 SNEGSKA (reference sequence). Trimming removed 4 bases from V and 7 bases from J; junction bases left unmatched: 8. CDR3 length equals 15 residues. Broader study findings: The unknown donor CMV status may have confounded expanded clonotype changes. The unsorted PBMCs prevented any conclusive comparison of naive versus antigen-experienced cells. A strong correlation between TCR beta diversity and naive T cell percentage was seen.

Drawing of peripheral blood yielded about 10 milliliters from each donor. Of note for this clonotype: As yet, its antigen is unknown.

The authors ran a second PCR of 7 to 11 cycles using a sample-barcoded 5' primer and a J-beta primer mix. TCRdb reanalysed the 5' RACE reads using MiXCR and keeps one entry per CDR3 protein. The profile shows hundreds of thousands of distinct CDR3 sequences, 22% of them singletons. The V and J genes are TRBV20-1 and TRBJ1-5; 12 positions agree with TRBD1. This sequence was found in a man between 65 and 85 years old in good health. Specimen: blood. CDR3 residues: CSATPPGQGAQPQHF. CDR3 DNA: TGCAGTGCTACCCCTCCGGGACAGGGGGCCCAGCCCCAGCATTTT.